A single T cell receptor beta chain is shown here with its context. Its antigen is currently unknown. The data were taken from a study of CD8+ T cells in alopecia areata. Overall study findings and caveats: Normal scalp showed lower clonality than lesional scalp, especially alopecia totalis/universalis.

Treatment of the sample: oral pan-JAK inhibitor, 5-10 mg twice daily. cDNA prepared by RNA extraction and subsequent reverse transcription served as the template for sequencing. Repertoires were generated with immunoSEQ multiplex PCR, while TCRdb's copy carries only in-frame clones and drops some. The sample lists fewer than 350,000 clones; more than 45% were seen once. The CDR3 is made up of 15 amino acids. Trimming took 5 bases from V and 4 from J, leaving 16 bases between them. The germline CDR1 and CDR2 sequences are SEHNR and FQNEAQ (reference sequence). The sequences come from CD4+ T cells sorted from blood, collected at week 24, from a patient treated with tofacitinib. The chain employs TRBV7-9 and TRBJ2-3, with D possibly being TRBD1 (5 bases). The receptor was isolated from a human donor with alopecia areata. The CDR3 protein is CASSQFRLRADTQYF. DNA of the CDR3: TGTGCCAGCAGCCAGTTTCGGCTCAGGGCAGATACGCAGTATTTT. Full variable domain (missing parts from reference TRBV7-9 and TRBJ2-3): DTGVSQNPRHKITKRGQNVTFRCDPISEHNRLYWYRQTLGQGPEFLTYFQNEAQLEKSRLLSDRFSAERPKGSFSTLEIQRTEQGDSAMYLCASSQFRLRADTQYFGPGTRLTVL.